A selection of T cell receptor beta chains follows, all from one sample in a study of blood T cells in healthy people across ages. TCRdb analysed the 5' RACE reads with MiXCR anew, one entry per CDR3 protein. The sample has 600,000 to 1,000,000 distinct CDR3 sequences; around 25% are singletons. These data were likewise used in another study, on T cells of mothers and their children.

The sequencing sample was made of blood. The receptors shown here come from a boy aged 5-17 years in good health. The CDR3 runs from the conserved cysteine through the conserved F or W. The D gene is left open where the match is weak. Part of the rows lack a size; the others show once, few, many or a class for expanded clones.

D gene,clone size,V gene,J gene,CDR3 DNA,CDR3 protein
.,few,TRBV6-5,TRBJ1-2,TGTGCCAGCAGTTACAGCAGCACCTCAGGCGGCTACACCTTC,CASSYSSTSGGYTF
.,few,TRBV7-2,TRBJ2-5,TGTGCCAGCAGCTTAGGTTCAGGGAGGGAGACCCAGTACTTC,CASSLGSGRETQYF
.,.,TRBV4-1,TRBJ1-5,TGCGCCAGCAGTCCGCGGGGGGCAACCAATCAGCCCCAGCATTTT,CASSPRGATNQPQHF
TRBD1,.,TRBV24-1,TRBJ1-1,TGTGCCACCAGTGATGGGACAGGGGGAAAAGCTTTCTTT,CATSDGTGGKAFF
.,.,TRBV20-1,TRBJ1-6,TGCAGTGCTAGAGATGCGGGGAACTATTCGCCCCTCCACTTT,CSARDAGNYSPLHF
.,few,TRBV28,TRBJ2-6,TGTGCCAGCATTCCCGGTGGTTCTGGGGCCAACGTCCTGACTTTC,CASIPGGSGANVLTF
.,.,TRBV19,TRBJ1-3,TGTGCCAGTAGTGGAGGGCGGACGGGAAACACCATATATTTT,CASSGGRTGNTIYF
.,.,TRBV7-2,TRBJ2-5,TGTGCCAGCAGCGTATATGCCCTGACCGAGACCCAGTACTTC,CASSVYALTETQYF
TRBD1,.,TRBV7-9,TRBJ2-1,TGTGCCAGCAGCCAAAGGGGACAGACTCTTTTCTACAATGAGCAGTTCTTC,CASSQRGQTLFYNEQFF
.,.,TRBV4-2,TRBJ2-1,TGTGCCAGCAGCGACTCCGAGGGAGGTTACAATGAGCAGTTCTTC,CASSDSEGGYNEQFF
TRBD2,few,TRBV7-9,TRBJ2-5,TGTGCCAGCAGTCCCAGACTAGCGGGGCCCCAAGAGACCCAGTACTTC,CASSPRLAGPQETQYF
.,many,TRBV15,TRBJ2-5,TGTGCCACCAGCAGAGATAGGGAGACCCAGTACTTC,CATSRDRETQYF
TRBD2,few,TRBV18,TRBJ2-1,TGTGCCGGCTCACCTGGACTAGATAATGAGCAGTTCTTC,CAGSPGLDNEQFF
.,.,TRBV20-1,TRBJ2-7,TGCAGTGCTGGGTGGGACATCTACGAGCAGTACTTC,CSAGWDIYEQYF
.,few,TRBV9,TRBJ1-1,TGTGCCAGCAGCGTAGAGGGAGAGAACACTGAAGCTTTCTTT,CASSVEGENTEAFF
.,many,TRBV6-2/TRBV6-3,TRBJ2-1,TGTGCCAGCGGTTACAATGAGCAGTTCTTC,CASGYNEQFF
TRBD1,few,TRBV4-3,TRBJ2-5,TGCGCCAGCAGCCAAGACGACTCACGGACAGGAATAATGGAGACCCAGTACTTC,CASSQDDSRTGIMETQYF
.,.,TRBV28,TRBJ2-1,TGTGCCAGCAGTTTATTTGGGCGGAGGGGCTCCTACAATGAGCAGTTCTTC,CASSLFGRRGSYNEQFF
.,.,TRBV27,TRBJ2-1,TGTGCCAGCAGTCCAGCCTATCCCTACAATGAGCAGTTCTTC,CASSPAYPYNEQFF
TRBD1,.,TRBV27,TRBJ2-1,TGTGCCAGCAGTTTATCAGGGGGCGCTTTTGATGAGCAGTTCTTC,CASSLSGGAFDEQFF
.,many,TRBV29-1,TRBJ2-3,TGCAGCGTTGACGAAACAGGGTACGATACGCAGTATTTT,CSVDETGYDTQYF
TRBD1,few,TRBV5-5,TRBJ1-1,TGTGCCAGCAGCTTGGGGACAGGGATCACTGAAGCTTTCTTT,CASSLGTGITEAFF
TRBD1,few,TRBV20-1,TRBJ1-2,TGCAGTGCCAGAACAGGGGTCTACGGCTACGCCTTC,CSARTGVYGYAF
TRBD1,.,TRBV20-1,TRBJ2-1,TGCAGTGCTAGCAGACAGGGGGACTCCTACAATGAGCAGTTCTTC,CSASRQGDSYNEQFF
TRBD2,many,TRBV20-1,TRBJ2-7,TGCAGTGCTAGAGATCTGGCGGGGGGTGTGTACTACGAGCAGTACTTC,CSARDLAGGVYYEQYF
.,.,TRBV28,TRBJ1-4,TGTGCCAGCGGGGCCTCTGCGAAAGCAACTAATGAAAAACTGTTTTTT,CASGASAKATNEKLFF
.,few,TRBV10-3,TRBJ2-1,TGTGCCATCAGTTACGACGGGAGCTCCTACAATGAGCAGTTCTTC,CAISYDGSSYNEQFF
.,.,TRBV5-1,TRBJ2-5,TGCGCCAGCAGCCCACGACAACCGTGGGAGACCCAGTACTTC,CASSPRQPWETQYF
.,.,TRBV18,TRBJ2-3,TGTGCCAGCTCACCCCAGAGGGGGGCTGATACGCAGTATTTT,CASSPQRGADTQYF
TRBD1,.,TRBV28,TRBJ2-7,TGTGCCAGCAGTTCAACCGGGACAGGAAAGTACGAGCAGTACTTC,CASSSTGTGKYEQYF
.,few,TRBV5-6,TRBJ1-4,TGTGCCAGCAGCCCCTACCCAACTAATGAAAAACTGTTTTTT,CASSPYPTNEKLFF
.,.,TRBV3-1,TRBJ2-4,TGTGCCAGCAGCCAAGAGACGGGAGCAGCCAAAAACATTCAGTACTTC,CASSQETGAAKNIQYF
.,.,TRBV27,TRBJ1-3,TGTGCCAGCAGTCCGTTGGACGAGCCTGGAAACACCATATATTTT,CASSPLDEPGNTIYF
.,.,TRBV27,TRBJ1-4,TGTGCCAGCAGCGGGGGAGGGTCGGGTGAAAAACTGTTTTTT,CASSGGGSGEKLFF
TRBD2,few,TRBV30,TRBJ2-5,TGTGCCTGTTCTACCCGGGGGGGATTGAGAGAGACCCAGTACTTC,CACSTRGGLRETQYF
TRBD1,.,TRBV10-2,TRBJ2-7,TGCGCCAGCAACACCGGGACAGGGGACAACGAGCAGTACTTC,CASNTGTGDNEQYF
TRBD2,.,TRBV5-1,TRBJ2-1,TGCGCCAGCAGATCCGGGACTAGCGAGGCTGAGCAGTTCTTC,CASRSGTSEAEQFF
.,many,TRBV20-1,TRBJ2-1,TGCAGTGCTAGATCGGGAGTGGACAATGAGCAGTTCTTC,CSARSGVDNEQFF
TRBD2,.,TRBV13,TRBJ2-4,TGTGCCAGCAGCTTAGGCACGGCACTAGCGGGAGGGAAAAACATTCAGTACTTC,CASSLGTALAGGKNIQYF
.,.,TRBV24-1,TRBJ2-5,TGTGCCACCAGTGAGACCGGGAGACCGTACCAAGAGACCCAGTACTTC,CATSETGRPYQETQYF
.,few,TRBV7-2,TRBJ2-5,TGTGCCAGCAGCCAGGATTATGTGCAGTACTTC,CASSQDYVQYF
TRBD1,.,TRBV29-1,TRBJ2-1,TGCAGCGGACGGGACAGGGGGACCTACAATGAGCAGTTCTTC,CSGRDRGTYNEQFF
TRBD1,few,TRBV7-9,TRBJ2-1,TGTGCCAGCAGCCCCCGGGACAGGGCCAACAATGAGCAGTTCTTC,CASSPRDRANNEQFF
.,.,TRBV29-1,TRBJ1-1,TGCAGCGTTGCAGAGGGGAACACTGAAGCTTTCTTT,CSVAEGNTEAFF
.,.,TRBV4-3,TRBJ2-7,TGCGCCAGCAGCCAAGGGGCGGGCTCCATTTGGGAGCAGTACTTC,CASSQGAGSIWEQYF
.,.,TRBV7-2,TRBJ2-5,TGTGCCAGCAGCTTAGGAATGCAAGAGACCCAGTACTTC,CASSLGMQETQYF